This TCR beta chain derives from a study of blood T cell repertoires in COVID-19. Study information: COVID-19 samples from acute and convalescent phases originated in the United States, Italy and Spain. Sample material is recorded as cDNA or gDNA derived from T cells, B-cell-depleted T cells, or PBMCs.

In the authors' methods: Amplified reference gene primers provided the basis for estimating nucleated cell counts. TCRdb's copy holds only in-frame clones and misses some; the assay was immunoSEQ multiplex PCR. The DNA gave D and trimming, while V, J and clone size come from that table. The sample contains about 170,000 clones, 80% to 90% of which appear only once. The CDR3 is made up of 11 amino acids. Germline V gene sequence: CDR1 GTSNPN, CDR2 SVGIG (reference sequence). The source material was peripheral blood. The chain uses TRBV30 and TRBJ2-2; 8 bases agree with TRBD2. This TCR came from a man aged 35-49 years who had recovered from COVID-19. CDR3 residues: CASGGTGELFF. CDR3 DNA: TGTGCTTCGGGGGGGACCGGGGAGCTGTTTTTT.